These T cell receptor beta chains were read from a single sample in a study of blood T cell repertoires in COVID-19. Repertoires were generated with immunoSEQ multiplex PCR, while TCRdb's copy carries only in-frame clones and drops some. Of approximately 29,000 clones in the sample, roughly 93% are singletons; the top ten hold more than 0.8%. Sequencing input: peripheral blood. Receptors were obtained from a woman between 65 and 79 years old with COVID-19, enrolled during active disease. CDR3s include the opening cysteine and the closing phenylalanine or tryptophan. Each record gives: D gene, V gene, J gene, clone size, CDR3 protein, CDR3 DNA. D genes are given only for firm matches. Some rows have no size entry. The others give once, few or many, or a class for an expanded clone.

d_gene: NA; v_gene: TRBV5-4; j_gene: TRBJ1-1; abundance: NA; CDR3aa: CASSDTGNIGTEAFF; CDR3nt: TGTGCCAGCAGCGATACAGGTAACATTGGCACTGAAGCTTTCTTT
d_gene: NA; v_gene: TRBV19; j_gene: TRBJ2-5; abundance: NA; CDR3aa: CASSIELGRETQYF; CDR3nt: TGTGCCAGTAGTATTGAGCTGGGCCGGGAGACCCAGTACTTC
d_gene: NA; v_gene: TRBV29-1; j_gene: TRBJ2-1; abundance: NA; CDR3aa: CSVSIADYNEQFF; CDR3nt: TGCAGCGTTAGTATAGCGGACTACAATGAGCAGTTCTTC
d_gene: NA; v_gene: TRBV19; j_gene: TRBJ1-2; abundance: NA; CDR3aa: CASSQQGLLYGYTF; CDR3nt: TGTGCCAGTAGTCAACAGGGATTACTCTATGGCTACACCTTC
d_gene: NA; v_gene: TRBV7-3; j_gene: TRBJ1-6; abundance: NA; CDR3aa: CASSLGPRSPLHF; CDR3nt: TGTGCCAGCAGCTTAGGGCCCAGATCACCCCTCCACTTT
d_gene: NA; v_gene: TRBV19; j_gene: TRBJ1-6; abundance: NA; CDR3aa: CASSITGGDSPLHF; CDR3nt: TGTGCCAGTAGTATCACGGGGGGCGATTCACCCCTCCACTTT
d_gene: TRBD2; v_gene: TRBV28; j_gene: TRBJ2-1; abundance: NA; CDR3aa: CAIVAGDPTGEQFF; CDR3nt: TGTGCCATAGTGGCGGGAGACCCTACTGGTGAGCAGTTCTTC
d_gene: NA; v_gene: TRBV9; j_gene: TRBJ1-2; abundance: NA; CDR3aa: CASSVEEDTEYYGYTF; CDR3nt: TGTGCCAGCAGCGTAGAAGAGGACACGGAGTACTATGGCTACACCTTC
d_gene: NA; v_gene: TRBV9; j_gene: TRBJ1-1; abundance: NA; CDR3aa: CASSVYLYRELTEAFF; CDR3nt: TGTGCCAGCAGCGTATATCTGTACAGGGAACTCACTGAAGCTTTCTTT
d_gene: NA; v_gene: TRBV7-6; j_gene: TRBJ1-5; abundance: NA; CDR3aa: CASSFGGANQPQHF; CDR3nt: TGTGCCAGCAGCTTCGGGGGGGCCAATCAGCCCCAGCATTTT
d_gene: NA; v_gene: TRBV9; j_gene: TRBJ1-3; abundance: NA; CDR3aa: CASSVLFSGNTIYF; CDR3nt: TGTGCCAGCAGCGTACTTTTTTCTGGAAACACCATATATTTT
d_gene: TRBD2; v_gene: TRBV5-1; j_gene: TRBJ2-1; abundance: once; CDR3aa: CASSFRLAGEDEQFF; CDR3nt: TGCGCCAGCAGCTTCAGACTAGCGGGAGAGGATGAGCAGTTCTTC
d_gene: TRBD1; v_gene: TRBV28; j_gene: TRBJ1-5; abundance: NA; CDR3aa: CASSFFQPLWGQGGNQPQHF; CDR3nt: TGTGCCAGCAGTTTTTTCCAGCCGCTATGGGGACAGGGCGGGAATCAGCCCCAGCATTTT
d_gene: TRBD2; v_gene: TRBV28; j_gene: TRBJ2-1; abundance: NA; CDR3aa: CASSLSGSIDNEQFF; CDR3nt: TGTGCCAGCAGTTTGAGCGGGAGTATTGATAATGAGCAGTTCTTC
d_gene: TRBD1; v_gene: TRBV7-3; j_gene: TRBJ2-1; abundance: NA; CDR3aa: CASSLEGALRINEQFF; CDR3nt: TGTGCCAGCAGCTTAGAGGGGGCTCTTAGAATCAATGAGCAGTTCTTC
d_gene: TRBD2; v_gene: TRBV5-4; j_gene: TRBJ2-1; abundance: NA; CDR3aa: CASSLPGLADIKQFF; CDR3nt: TGTGCCAGCAGCTTGCCGGGACTAGCGGATATAAAGCAGTTCTTC
d_gene: NA; v_gene: TRBV7-3; j_gene: TRBJ1-6; abundance: NA; CDR3aa: CASSLGGGTPLHF; CDR3nt: TGTGCCAGCAGCTTAGGAGGCGGGACACCCCTCCACTTT
d_gene: NA; v_gene: TRBV3-1/TRBV3-2; j_gene: TRBJ1-3; abundance: NA; CDR3aa: CASSQEGQVSGNTIYF; CDR3nt: TGTGCCAGCAGCCAAGAGGGGCAGGTCTCTGGAAACACCATATATTTT
d_gene: NA; v_gene: TRBV9; j_gene: TRBJ2-7; abundance: NA; CDR3aa: CASSQQDGPYEQYF; CDR3nt: TGTGCCAGCAGCCAACAGGACGGTCCCTACGAGCAGTACTTC
d_gene: NA; v_gene: TRBV30; j_gene: TRBJ2-4; abundance: NA; CDR3aa: CAWRGTSFSYF; CDR3nt: TGTGCCTGGAGGGGAACTAGCTTTTCGTACTTC
d_gene: NA; v_gene: TRBV4-3; j_gene: TRBJ2-3; abundance: NA; CDR3aa: CASSQTAVGTDTQYF; CDR3nt: TGCGCCAGCAGCCAAACAGCAGTCGGCACAGATACGCAGTATTTT
d_gene: NA; v_gene: TRBV10-3; j_gene: TRBJ2-7; abundance: NA; CDR3aa: CAIMGQGNYEQYF; CDR3nt: TGTGCCATCATGGGGCAGGGGAACTACGAGCAGTACTTC
d_gene: TRBD1; v_gene: TRBV19; j_gene: TRBJ1-2; abundance: NA; CDR3aa: CASRLDRGDGYTF; CDR3nt: TGTGCCAGTAGATTAGACAGGGGAGACGGCTACACCTTC
d_gene: NA; v_gene: TRBV2; j_gene: TRBJ1-1; abundance: NA; CDR3aa: CASTRTVNTEAFF; CDR3nt: TGTGCCAGCACCCGGACAGTGAACACTGAAGCTTTCTTT
d_gene: NA; v_gene: TRBV29-1; j_gene: TRBJ2-2; abundance: few; CDR3aa: CSVVWGANGELFF; CDR3nt: TGCAGCGTTGTATGGGGAGCGAACGGGGAGCTGTTTTTT
d_gene: TRBD1; v_gene: TRBV18; j_gene: TRBJ1-2; abundance: NA; CDR3aa: CASSPDRQGYGYTF; CDR3nt: TGTGCCAGCTCACCGGACCGACAGGGATATGGCTACACCTTC
d_gene: NA; v_gene: TRBV5-1; j_gene: TRBJ1-1; abundance: NA; CDR3aa: CASSSTGRGSSEAFF; CDR3nt: TGCGCCAGCAGCTCGACGGGCAGGGGATCCTCTGAAGCTTTCTTT
d_gene: NA; v_gene: TRBV7-2; j_gene: TRBJ1-3; abundance: NA; CDR3aa: CASSLAHSGNTIYF; CDR3nt: TGTGCCAGCAGCCTCGCACACTCTGGAAACACCATATATTTT
d_gene: NA; v_gene: TRBV3-1/TRBV3-2; j_gene: TRBJ2-5; abundance: NA; CDR3aa: CASSQGVQTQYF; CDR3nt: TGTGCCAGCAGCCAAGGAGTTCAGACCCAGTACTTC
d_gene: TRBD1; v_gene: TRBV6-5; j_gene: TRBJ1-1; abundance: NA; CDR3aa: CASRDRGRITEAFF; CDR3nt: TGTGCCAGCCGGGACAGGGGACGAATCACTGAAGCTTTCTTT
d_gene: TRBD2; v_gene: TRBV6-2/TRBV6-3; j_gene: TRBJ2-1; abundance: once; CDR3aa: CASSPSGRGYNEQFF; CDR3nt: TGTGCCAGCAGCCCTAGCGGGAGGGGATACAATGAGCAGTTCTTC
d_gene: TRBD1; v_gene: TRBV24-1; j_gene: TRBJ1-6; abundance: NA; CDR3aa: CATQGAYNSPLHF; CDR3nt: TGTGCCACGCAGGGGGCCTATAATTCACCCCTCCACTTT
d_gene: TRBD2; v_gene: TRBV6-6; j_gene: TRBJ2-1; abundance: NA; CDR3aa: CASSPGLAGEKYPYNEQFF; CDR3nt: TGTGCCAGCAGTCCTGGACTAGCGGGAGAGAAGTACCCCTACAATGAGCAGTTCTTC
d_gene: NA; v_gene: TRBV20-1; j_gene: TRBJ1-1; abundance: NA; CDR3aa: CSASSSSTGSIEAFF; CDR3nt: TGCAGTGCTAGTTCGAGTTCAACAGGATCAATTGAAGCTTTCTTT
d_gene: TRBD2; v_gene: TRBV7-9; j_gene: TRBJ2-1; abundance: NA; CDR3aa: CASSPGLAVSYNEQFF; CDR3nt: TGTGCCAGCAGCCCAGGACTAGCCGTATCCTACAATGAGCAGTTCTTC
d_gene: NA; v_gene: TRBV6-5; j_gene: TRBJ1-3; abundance: once; CDR3aa: CASTIGSHSGNTIYF; CDR3nt: TGTGCCAGCACGATTGGGAGTCACTCTGGAAACACCATATATTTT
d_gene: NA; v_gene: TRBV28; j_gene: TRBJ1-5; abundance: NA; CDR3aa: CASSPPYSNQPQHF; CDR3nt: TGTGCCAGCAGTCCCCCCTATAGCAATCAGCCCCAGCATTTT
d_gene: NA; v_gene: TRBV5-4; j_gene: TRBJ1-1; abundance: NA; CDR3aa: CASTLGLAEDTEAFF; CDR3nt: TGTGCCAGCACCCTGGGGCTGGCCGAGGACACTGAAGCTTTCTTT
d_gene: NA; v_gene: TRBV29-1; j_gene: TRBJ2-7; abundance: once; CDR3aa: CSAAGLPSYEQYF; CDR3nt: TGCAGCGCAGCAGGATTACCATCCTACGAGCAGTACTTC
d_gene: NA; v_gene: TRBV6-4; j_gene: TRBJ1-2; abundance: once; CDR3aa: CASSDYPGNGYTF; CDR3nt: TGTGCCAGCAGTGACTATCCAGGAAATGGCTACACCTTC
d_gene: NA; v_gene: TRBV2; j_gene: TRBJ2-2; abundance: NA; CDR3aa: CASSESNLRSGELFF; CDR3nt: TGTGCCAGCAGTGAAAGCAATCTTCGCTCCGGGGAGCTGTTTTTT
d_gene: NA; v_gene: TRBV27; j_gene: TRBJ2-5; abundance: NA; CDR3aa: CASSFSGETQYF; CDR3nt: TGTGCCAGCAGTTTCAGCGGAGAGACCCAGTACTTC
d_gene: NA; v_gene: TRBV6-6; j_gene: TRBJ2-7; abundance: NA; CDR3aa: CASSGNSYEQYF; CDR3nt: TGTGCCAGTTCAGGGAACTCCTACGAGCAGTACTTC
d_gene: NA; v_gene: TRBV4-2; j_gene: TRBJ1-6; abundance: NA; CDR3aa: CASSQVGAGMSEAPLHF; CDR3nt: TGTGCCAGCAGCCAAGTTGGTGCGGGGATGAGCGAGGCACCCCTCCACTTT
d_gene: NA; v_gene: TRBV3-1/TRBV3-2; j_gene: TRBJ1-2; abundance: NA; CDR3aa: CASTQSTGYWDYGYTF; CDR3nt: TGTGCCAGCACCCAATCTACAGGCTATTGGGACTATGGCTACACCTTC
d_gene: TRBD1; v_gene: TRBV7-8; j_gene: TRBJ1-3; abundance: NA; CDR3aa: CASSRQGPSGNTIYF; CDR3nt: TGTGCCAGCAGCCGACAGGGCCCATCTGGAAACACCATATATTTT
d_gene: TRBD1; v_gene: TRBV3-1/TRBV3-2; j_gene: TRBJ1-2; abundance: NA; CDR3aa: CASSQEYDRGGYTF; CDR3nt: TGTGCCAGCAGCCAAGAGTACGACAGGGGCGGCTACACCTTC
d_gene: TRBD1; v_gene: TRBV7-2; j_gene: TRBJ2-7; abundance: NA; CDR3aa: CASSLLTGLYEQYF; CDR3nt: TGTGCCAGCAGCCTACTGACAGGGCTCTACGAGCAGTACTTC